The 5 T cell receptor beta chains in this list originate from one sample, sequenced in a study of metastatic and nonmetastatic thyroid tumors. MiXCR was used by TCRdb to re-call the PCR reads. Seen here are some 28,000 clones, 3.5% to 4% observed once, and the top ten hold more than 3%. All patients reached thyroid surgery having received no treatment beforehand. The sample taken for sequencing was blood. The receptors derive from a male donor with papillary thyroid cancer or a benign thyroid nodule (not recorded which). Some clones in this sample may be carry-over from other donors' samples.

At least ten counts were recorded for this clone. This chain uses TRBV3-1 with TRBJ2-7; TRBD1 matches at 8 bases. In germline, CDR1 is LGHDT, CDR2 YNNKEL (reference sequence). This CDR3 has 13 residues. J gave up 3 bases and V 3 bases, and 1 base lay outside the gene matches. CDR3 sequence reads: CASSQDRDYEQYF. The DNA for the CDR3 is TGTGCCAGCAGCCAGGACAGGGACTACGAGCAGTACTTC.

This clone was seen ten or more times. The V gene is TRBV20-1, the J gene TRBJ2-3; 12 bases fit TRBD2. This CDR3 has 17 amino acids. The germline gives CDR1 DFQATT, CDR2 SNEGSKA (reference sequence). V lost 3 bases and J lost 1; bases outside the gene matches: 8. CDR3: CSASPLAGGLGTDTQYF. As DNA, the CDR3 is TGCAGTGCTAGTCCGCTAGCGGGAGGGCTGGGCACAGATACGCAGTATTTT.

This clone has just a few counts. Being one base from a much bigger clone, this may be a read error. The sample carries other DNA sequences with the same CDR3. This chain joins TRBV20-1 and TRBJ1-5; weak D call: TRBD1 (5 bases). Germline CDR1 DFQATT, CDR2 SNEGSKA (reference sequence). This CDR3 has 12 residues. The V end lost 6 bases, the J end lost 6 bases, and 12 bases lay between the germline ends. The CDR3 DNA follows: TGCAGTGCCGGCGGGGGGGGTCAGCCCCAGCATTTT. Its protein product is CSAGGGGQPQHF.

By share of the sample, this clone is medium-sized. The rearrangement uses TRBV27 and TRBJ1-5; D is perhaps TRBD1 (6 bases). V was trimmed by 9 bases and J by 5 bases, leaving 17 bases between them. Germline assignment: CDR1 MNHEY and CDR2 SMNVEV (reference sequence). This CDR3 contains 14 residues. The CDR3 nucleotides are TGTGCCAGTAAACCCCAGGGGCCGCATCAGCCCCAGCATTTT. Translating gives CASKPQGPHQPQHF.

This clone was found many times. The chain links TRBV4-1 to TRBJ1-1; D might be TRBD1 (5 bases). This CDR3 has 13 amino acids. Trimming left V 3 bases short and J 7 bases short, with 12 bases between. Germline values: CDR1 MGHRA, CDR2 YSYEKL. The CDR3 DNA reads TGCGCCAGCAGCCAGGTGAAGGGGAATGAAGCTTTCTTT. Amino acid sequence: CASSQVKGNEAFF.